This TCR beta chain was recovered during a study of post-analysis software for immune sequencing data. For the study at large: Disease trajectories encompassed relapsing-remitting, secondary progressive and progressive-relapsing multiple sclerosis.

Findings and limits, study-wide: Patients carried roughly five TRBV segments more frequently than controls did, and TRBV5-6, TRBV5-1 and TRBV20-1 were among them. Multiple sclerosis was associated with a significant reduction in normalized Chao1 diversity relative to controls. Strong same-batch co-clustering of samples appeared with F measure clustering.

cDNA libraries for TCR beta contained unique molecular identifiers. Around 460,000 cDNA molecules came from around 1 to 10 million T cells. TCRdb recomputed calls from the PCR reads with MiXCR, one row per CDR3 protein. Altogether over 150,000 distinct CDR3 sequences are present, approximately 30% being singletons, with the ten largest covering less than 1.6%. The sample holds many counts of this clonotype. Its antigen is not known. Germline-derived CDR1 and CDR2 are SGHTA and FQGTGA. The ends were cut back, 5 bases at V and 9 bases at J, with 14 bases in the middle. The CDR3 contains 13 residues. The sequencing input was blood. The receptor was derived from a girl under 18 with multiple sclerosis. The J gene is TRBJ2-1, the V gene TRBV7-3; D is undetermined. CDR3 bases: TGTGCCAGCAGCCTAAAATGGTCTGGTGAGCAGTTCTTC. This translates into CASSLKWSGEQFF.